This T cell receptor beta chain stems from a study of T cell responses to AZD1222 COVID-19 vaccine. Produced via immunoSEQ multiplex PCR; TCRdb's table is partial and in-frame only. The sample shows about 70,000 clones, 83% of them seen only once. Germline values: CDR1 MDHEN, CDR2 SYDVKM. The CDR3 runs to 12 residues. V gave up 10 bases and J gave up 10 bases; unmatched junction bases: 10. This sequence originates from an adult who received the AZD1222 COVID-19 vaccine. This chain connects TRBV28 to TRBJ1-1, with TRBD1 matching 9 bases. The specimen was peripheral blood, collected 28 days after the second AZD1222 dose. CDR3 DNA: TGTGCCACCGGAGCACAGGGGGCTTTAGCTTTCTTT. Translated: CATGAQGALAFF.